This TCR beta chain was sequenced in a study of blood T cells in healthy people across ages. Through a sample-barcoded 5' primer and a J-beta primer mix, a second PCR was run for about 6 to 11 cycles. Via MiXCR, TCRdb re-called the 5' RACE reads, giving one row per CDR3 protein. The sample records about 1,500,000 distinct CDR3 sequences, 28% being singletons. In the case of this clonotype: Its cognate antigen is unknown.

Extraction yielded at least 6 micrograms of total RNA per sample. Trimming removed 6 bases from V and 8 bases from J, with 16 bases in between. This CDR3 comprises 13 residues. Germline V lookup: CDR1 MGHDK, CDR2 SYGVNS. Whole-study results and caveats: The fall in TCR beta diversity per million T cells was roughly linear with age.

The receptor's source is a woman aged 25-40 years in good health. Input material: blood. This chain connects TRBV25-1 to TRBJ1-2; TRBD1 is a possible D gene (6 bases). CDR3 nucleotides: TGTGCCAGCAGCGTTACAGGGAAGTACGGCTACACCTTC. Protein: CASSVTGKYGYTF.